This T cell receptor beta chain was captured in a study of blood T cell repertoires in COVID-19. The germline CDR1 and CDR2 sequences are KGHSH and LQKENI. This CDR3 spans 16 amino acids. Germline trimming cut 3 bases from V and 2 bases from J; bases unmatched to any gene: 4. Data came from immunoSEQ multiplex PCR; TCRdb stores just in-frame clones and leaves some out. The profile shows 150,000 to 200,000 clones, less than 85% of them singletons. The receptor was isolated from a woman aged 40-49 years with COVID-19, enrolled during active disease. V usage is TRBV18 and J usage is TRBJ2-5, with 12 bases fitting TRBD2. The source material was peripheral blood. CDR3 protein: CASSPSLAGGQETQYF. Written as DNA, the CDR3 is TGTGCCAGCTCACCTTCACTAGCGGGGGGACAAGAGACCCAGTACTTC.